This T cell receptor beta chain was documented in a study of T cell repertoires in cytomegalovirus infection. Study-wide context: It was the public TCR beta signatures that indicated both CMV infection and matching HLA type.

With regard to this clonotype: The antigen is unknown.

General study findings and limits: The ex vivo response was dominated by HLA-C-restricted CMV-specific TCR beta clonotypes. Adding up the frequency of public TCR beta families identified people who carried CMV plus the relevant HLA.

The length of the CDR3 is 15 residues. The V end lost 0 bases, the J end lost 0 bases, and 6 bases lay between the germline ends. From germline, CDR1 is DFQATT and CDR2 SNEGSKA (reference sequence). MiXCR, run by TCRdb on the reads, gives a single entry per CDR3 protein. The table includes about 130,000 distinct CDR3 sequences, 20% to 30% detected once. V gene TRBV20-1 combines with J gene TRBJ2-6; D is undetermined. The receptor was derived from a human donor in good health (CMV status not recorded). Some clones in this sample may be carry-over from other donors' samples. The sequenced sample consisted of PBMCs, sequenced either directly or after in vitro stimulation (not recorded which). CDR3 loop: CSARDHDSGANVLTF. The CDR3 nucleotides are TGCAGTGCTAGAGATCATGACTCTGGGGCCAACGTCCTGACTTTC.